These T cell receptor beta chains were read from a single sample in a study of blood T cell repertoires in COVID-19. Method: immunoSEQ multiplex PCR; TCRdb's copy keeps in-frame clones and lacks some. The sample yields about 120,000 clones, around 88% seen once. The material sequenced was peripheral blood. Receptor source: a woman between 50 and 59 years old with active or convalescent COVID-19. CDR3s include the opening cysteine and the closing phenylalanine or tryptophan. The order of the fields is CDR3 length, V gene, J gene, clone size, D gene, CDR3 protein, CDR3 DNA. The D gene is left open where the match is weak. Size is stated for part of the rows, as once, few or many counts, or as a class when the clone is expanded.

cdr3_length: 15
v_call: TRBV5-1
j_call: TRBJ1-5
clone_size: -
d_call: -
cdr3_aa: CASSLGGYSNQPQHF
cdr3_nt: TGCGCCAGCAGCTTGGGCGGTTATAGCAATCAGCCCCAGCATTTT

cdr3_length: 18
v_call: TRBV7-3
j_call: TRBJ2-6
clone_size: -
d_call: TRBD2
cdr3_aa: CASSSGLAGRSGANVLTF
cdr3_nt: TGTGCCAGCAGCTCCGGACTAGCGGGTCGCTCTGGGGCCAACGTCCTGACTTTC

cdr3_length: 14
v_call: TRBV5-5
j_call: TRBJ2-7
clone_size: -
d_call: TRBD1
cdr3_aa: CASRKGQDPYEQYF
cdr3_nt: TGTGCCAGCAGGAAGGGACAGGACCCCTACGAGCAGTACTTC

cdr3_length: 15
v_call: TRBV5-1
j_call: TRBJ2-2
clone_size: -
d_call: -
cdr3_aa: CASSLLPGDTGELFF
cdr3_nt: TGCGCCAGCAGCTTGCTTCCGGGAGACACCGGGGAGCTGTTTTTT

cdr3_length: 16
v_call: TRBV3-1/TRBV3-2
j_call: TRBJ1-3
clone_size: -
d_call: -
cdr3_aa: CASSLHREFTGNTIYF
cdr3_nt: TGTGCCAGCAGCCTACACAGGGAATTCACTGGAAACACCATATATTTT

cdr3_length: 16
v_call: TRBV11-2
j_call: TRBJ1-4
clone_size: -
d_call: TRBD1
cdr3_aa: CASSPRTGFRNEKLFF
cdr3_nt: TGTGCCAGCAGCCCCCGGACAGGGTTCAGAAATGAAAAACTGTTTTTT

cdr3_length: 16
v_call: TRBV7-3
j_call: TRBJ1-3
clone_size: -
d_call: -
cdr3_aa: CASSLTPGGIGNTIYF
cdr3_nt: TGTGCCAGCAGCTTAACCCCAGGAGGAATTGGAAACACCATATATTTT

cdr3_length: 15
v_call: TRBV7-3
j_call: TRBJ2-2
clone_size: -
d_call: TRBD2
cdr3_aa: CASSPTSGSAGELFF
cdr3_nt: TGTGCCAGCAGCCCTACTAGCGGGAGCGCCGGGGAGCTGTTTTTT

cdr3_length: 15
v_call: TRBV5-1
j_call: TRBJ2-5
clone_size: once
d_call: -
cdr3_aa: CASSEGDMGGETQYF
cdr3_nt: TGCGCCAGCAGCGAGGGAGACATGGGTGGAGAGACCCAGTACTTC

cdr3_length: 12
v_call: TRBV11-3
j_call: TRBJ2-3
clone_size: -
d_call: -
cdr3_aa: CASSLGLGTQYF
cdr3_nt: TGTGCCAGCAGCCTCGGACTGGGGACGCAGTATTTT

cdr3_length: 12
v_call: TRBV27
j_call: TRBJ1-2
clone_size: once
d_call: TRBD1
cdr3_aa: CASKQGAGGYTF
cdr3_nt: TGTGCCAGCAAACAGGGGGCCGGTGGCTACACCTTC

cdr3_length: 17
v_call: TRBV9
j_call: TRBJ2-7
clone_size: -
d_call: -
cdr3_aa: CASSAPGHPESSYEQYF
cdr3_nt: TGTGCCAGCAGCGCGCCGGGACATCCCGAGAGCTCCTACGAGCAGTACTTC

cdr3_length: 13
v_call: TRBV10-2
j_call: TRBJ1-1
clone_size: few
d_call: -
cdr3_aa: CASSSDRGTEAFF
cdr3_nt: TGCGCCAGCAGTTCCGACAGAGGTACTGAAGCTTTCTTT

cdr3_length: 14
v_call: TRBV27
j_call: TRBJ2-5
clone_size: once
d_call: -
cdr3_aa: CASSPSGLTGEGYF
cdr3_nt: TGTGCCAGCAGCCCCAGCGGTTTGACAGGGGAGGGGTACTTC

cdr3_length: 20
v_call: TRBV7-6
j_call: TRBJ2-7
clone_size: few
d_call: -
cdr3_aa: CASSPLGPGAINTIYNEQYF
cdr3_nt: TGTGCCAGCAGCCCCCTCGGTCCGGGAGCGATAAATACCATTTATAACGAGCAGTACTTC

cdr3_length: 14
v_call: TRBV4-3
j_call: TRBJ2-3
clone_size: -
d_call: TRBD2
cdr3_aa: CASRLAGSTDTQYF
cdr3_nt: TGCGCCAGCAGACTAGCGGGAAGCACAGATACGCAGTATTTT

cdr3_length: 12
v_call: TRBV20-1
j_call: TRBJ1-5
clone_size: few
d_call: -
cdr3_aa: CSASRQGQPQHF
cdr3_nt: TGCAGTGCTAGTAGACAAGGACAGCCCCAGCATTTT

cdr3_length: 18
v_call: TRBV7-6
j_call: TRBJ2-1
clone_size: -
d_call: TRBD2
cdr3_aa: CASSLGVRGRGAYNEQFF
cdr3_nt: TGTGCCAGCAGCTTAGGAGTACGTGGGAGGGGCGCCTACAATGAGCAGTTCTTC

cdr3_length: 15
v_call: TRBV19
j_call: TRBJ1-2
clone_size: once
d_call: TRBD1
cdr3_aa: CASSIEGQGHYGYTF
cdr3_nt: TGTGCCAGTAGTATAGAGGGACAGGGACACTATGGCTACACCTTC

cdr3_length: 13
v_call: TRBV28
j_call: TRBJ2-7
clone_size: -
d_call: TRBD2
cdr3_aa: CASKRGDSYEQYF
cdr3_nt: TGTGCCAGTAAGCGGGGGGACTCCTACGAGCAGTACTTC

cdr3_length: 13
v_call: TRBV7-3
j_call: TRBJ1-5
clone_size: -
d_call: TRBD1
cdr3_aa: CASSKELGQSQHF
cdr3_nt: TGTGCCAGCAGCAAAGAATTGGGACAGTCCCAGCATTTT

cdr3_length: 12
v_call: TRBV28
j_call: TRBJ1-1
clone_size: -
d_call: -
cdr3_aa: CASSLETGEAFF
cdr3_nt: TGTGCCAGCAGTTTAGAGACAGGTGAAGCTTTCTTT

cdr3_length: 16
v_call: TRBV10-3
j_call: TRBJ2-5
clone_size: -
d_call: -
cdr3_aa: CAISAFQGSDGETQYF
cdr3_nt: TGTGCCATCAGTGCCTTTCAGGGAAGTGACGGGGAGACCCAGTACTTC

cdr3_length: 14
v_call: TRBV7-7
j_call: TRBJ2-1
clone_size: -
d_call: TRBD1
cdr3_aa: CASSLGQGAGEQFF
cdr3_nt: TGTGCTAGCAGCTTAGGACAGGGGGCAGGTGAGCAGTTCTTC

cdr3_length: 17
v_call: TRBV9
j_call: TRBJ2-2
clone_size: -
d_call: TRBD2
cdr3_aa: CASSVSSGRALGGELFF
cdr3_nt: TGTGCCAGCAGCGTTTCTAGCGGGAGGGCCCTCGGCGGGGAGCTGTTTTTT

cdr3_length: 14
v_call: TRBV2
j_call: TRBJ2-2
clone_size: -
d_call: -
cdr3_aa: CASGRQANTGELFF
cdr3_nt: TGTGCCAGCGGACGACAGGCGAACACCGGGGAGCTGTTTTTT

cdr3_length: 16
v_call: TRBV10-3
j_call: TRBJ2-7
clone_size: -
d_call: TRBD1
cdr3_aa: CAIGTGNRDSTYEQYF
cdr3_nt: TGTGCCATTGGGACAGGAAACCGGGACTCGACCTACGAGCAGTACTTC

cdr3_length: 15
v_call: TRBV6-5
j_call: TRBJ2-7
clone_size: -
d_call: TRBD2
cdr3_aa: CASSNVRTSGSLRYF
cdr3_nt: TGTGCCAGCAGCAACGTTCGGACTAGCGGGTCCCTCAGGTACTTC

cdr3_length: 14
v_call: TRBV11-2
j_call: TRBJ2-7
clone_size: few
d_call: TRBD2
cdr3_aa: CASSLGTSGDEQYF
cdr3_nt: TGTGCCAGCAGCTTAGGGACTAGTGGGGACGAGCAGTACTTC

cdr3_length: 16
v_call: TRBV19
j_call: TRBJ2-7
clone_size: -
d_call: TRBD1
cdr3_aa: CASSMGPGGKAYEQYF
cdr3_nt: TGTGCCAGTAGTATGGGACCAGGGGGCAAGGCCTACGAGCAGTACTTC

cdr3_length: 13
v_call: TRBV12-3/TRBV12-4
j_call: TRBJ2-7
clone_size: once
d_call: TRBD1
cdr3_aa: CASSRTGPYEQYF
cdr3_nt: TGTGCCAGCAGCCGGACAGGGCCCTACGAGCAGTACTTC

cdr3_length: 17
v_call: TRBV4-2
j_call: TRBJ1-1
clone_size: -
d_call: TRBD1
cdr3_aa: CASSQGTGLVANTEAFF
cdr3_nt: TGTGCCAGCAGCCAAGGGACAGGGCTGGTTGCGAACACTGAAGCTTTCTTT

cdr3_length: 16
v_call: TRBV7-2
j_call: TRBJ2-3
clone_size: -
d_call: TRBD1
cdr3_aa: CASSLGTGYGTDTQYF
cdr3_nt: TGTGCCAGCAGCTTAGGGACAGGGTACGGCACAGATACGCAGTATTTT

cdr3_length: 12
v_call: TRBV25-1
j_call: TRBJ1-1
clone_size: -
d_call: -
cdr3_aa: CASSESVTEAFF
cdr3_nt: TGTGCCAGCAGTGAATCTGTCACTGAAGCTTTCTTT

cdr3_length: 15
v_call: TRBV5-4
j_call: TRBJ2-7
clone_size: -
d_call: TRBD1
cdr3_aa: CASSQGDRVGYEQYF
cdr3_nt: TGTGCCAGCAGCCAAGGGGACAGGGTTGGGTACGAGCAGTACTTC

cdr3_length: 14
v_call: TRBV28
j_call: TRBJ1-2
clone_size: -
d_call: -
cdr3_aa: CASSSPTDYYGYTF
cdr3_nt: TGTGCCAGCAGTTCCCCGACAGATTACTATGGCTACACCTTC

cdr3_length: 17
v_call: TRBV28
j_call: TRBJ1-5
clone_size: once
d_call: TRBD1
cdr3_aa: CASSLLDRSNSNQPQHF
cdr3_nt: TGTGCCAGCAGTTTATTGGACAGGTCAAATAGCAATCAGCCCCAGCATTTT

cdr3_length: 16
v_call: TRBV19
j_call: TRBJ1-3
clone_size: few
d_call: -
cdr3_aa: CASSRLAGEAGNTIYF
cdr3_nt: TGTGCCAGTAGTAGGTTGGCGGGGGAAGCTGGAAACACCATATATTTT

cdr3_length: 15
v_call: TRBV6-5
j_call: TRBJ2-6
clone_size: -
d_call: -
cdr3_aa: CASTRSLSGANVLTF
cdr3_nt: TGTGCCAGCACGAGGAGCCTCTCTGGGGCCAACGTCCTGACTTTC

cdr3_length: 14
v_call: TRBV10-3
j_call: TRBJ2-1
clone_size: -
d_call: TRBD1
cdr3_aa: CAISDGTGSNEQFF
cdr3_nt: TGTGCCATCAGTGATGGGACAGGGTCCAATGAGCAGTTCTTC

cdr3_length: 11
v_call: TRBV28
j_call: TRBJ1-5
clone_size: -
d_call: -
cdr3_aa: CACGQYQPQHF
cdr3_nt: TGTGCCTGTGGACAATATCAGCCCCAGCATTTT

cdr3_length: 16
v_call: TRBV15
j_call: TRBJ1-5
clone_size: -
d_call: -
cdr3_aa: CATSRDRIQTNQPQHF
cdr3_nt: TGTGCCACCAGCAGAGATCGCATACAGACCAATCAGCCCCAGCATTTT

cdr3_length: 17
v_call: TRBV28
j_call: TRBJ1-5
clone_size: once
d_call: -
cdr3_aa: CASSSPGETYSNQPQHF
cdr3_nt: TGTGCCAGCAGTTCGCCGGGGGAGACTTATAGCAATCAGCCCCAGCATTTT